This T cell receptor (beta chain) appears in the sequencing data of a study of human T cells and chemical hapten exposure. Study summary: Each patient's scalp received weekly diphenylcyclopropenone throughout the approximately 22-week study.

Unique molecular identifiers were attached to individual cDNA molecules within the library. In the original workflow: Per sample, the median was around 100,000 TCRs, with values from around 25,000 to 690,000. One entry per CDR3 protein results from TCRdb running MiXCR on the RACE reads. It is TCRdb's table, rather than the study itself, that gives the V and J calls and clone size. Here the sample spans about 140,000 distinct CDR3 sequences, approximately 12% being singletons. Stated time point: patch test 2, 6 weeks after DPC sensitization. Stated treatment: therapeutic diphenylcyclopropenone sensitization with weekly scalp DPC. At patch-test visits, sampling came before the patch test. This clonotype was counted ten times or more. The germline V and J ends were trimmed by 3 bases and 5 bases, with 14 bases remaining between them. Germline V gene lookup returns CDR1 LNHDA and CDR2 SQIVND (reference sequence). CDR3 length: 14 amino acids.

The sequence was obtained from a woman aged 50 to 60 with alopecia areata. Some clones in this sample may be carry-over from other donors' samples. The source material was whole blood, sampled in connection with sensitization to the hapten diphenylcyclopropenone (DPC). The chain combines TRBV19 with TRBJ2-7, with D hard to call. The CDR3 is CASSILHLSNEQYF. DNA for the CDR3: TGTGCCAGTAGTATCCTGCATCTTTCCAACGAGCAGTACTTC.